The 28 T cell receptor beta chains given below trace back to one sample, sequenced in a study of identical twins. TCRdb ran MiXCR on the 5' RACE reads and lists one entry per CDR3 protein. The sample contains some 190,000 distinct CDR3 sequences, less than 20% of which appear only once. This same sample was also taken into another study, of T cells expressing NK-cell markers.

Sequencing was carried out using CD8+ T cells sorted from blood. The receptor source for this set is a woman younger than 30 in good health.

This chain connects TRBV7-8 to TRBJ2-7; D is undetermined. The V end lost 3 bases, the J end lost 2 bases, and 11 bases lay between the germline ends. Germline V gives CDR1 SGHVS, CDR2 FQNEAQ. The CDR3 extends over 14 amino acids. The CDR3 protein is CASSFEYGTYEQYF. CDR3 DNA: TGTGCCAGCAGCTTTGAGTATGGGACCTACGAGCAGTACTTC.

The chain combines TRBV11-3 with TRBJ2-7, with TRBD1 as a possible D gene (5 bases). CDR3 length: 14 residues. Per germline, CDR1 SGHNT and CDR2 YENEEA. Trimming took off 4 bases at V and 6 bases at J, with 16 bases between the two ends. This chain's CDR3 is CASSSEDISVEQYF. For the CDR3, the DNA is TGTGCCAGCAGCTCCGAGGACATTTCGGTCGAGCAGTACTTC.

This chain uses TRBV21-1 with TRBJ2-1. TRBV21-1 is marked as a pseudogene. The length of the CDR3 is 11 residues. The DNA for the CDR3 is TGTGCCAGCAGCAGGGGTCTCGGGCAGTTCTTC. This sequence encodes CASSRGLGQFF.

A few counts support this clonotype. CDR3 residues: CASSLAGQVREQYF. As DNA, the CDR3 is TGTGCCAGCAGTTTAGCAGGGCAGGTCCGCGAGCAGTACTTC. This chain connects TRBV12-3 or TRBV12-4 to TRBJ2-7; D gene unclear. Trimming left V 0 bases short and J 6 bases short, with 12 bases between. This CDR3 has 14 amino acids.

There are a few counts of this clonotype. The chain recombines TRBV7-9 with TRBJ2-7; 13 bases line up with TRBD2. Germline V gives CDR1 SEHNR, CDR2 FQNEAQ (reference sequence). The CDR3 runs to 16 residues. V trimming: 5 bases; J trimming: 3 bases; junction bases outside the gene matches: 7. The CDR3 coding sequence is TGTGCCAGCAGCCCGATGGGACTAGCGGGGCACTACGAGCAGTACTTC. Protein sequence: CASSPMGLAGHYEQYF.

This clonotype was counted only a few times. This rearrangement joins TRBV20-1 to TRBJ2-1; 10 bases are shared with TRBD2. This CDR3 region has 13 residues. V gave up 5 bases and J gave up 5 bases; unmatched junction bases: 3. Germline CDR1 is DFQATT and CDR2 is SNEGSKA (reference sequence). This CDR3 is CSAGGLADNEQFF. The CDR3 DNA sequence: TGCAGTGCTGGCGGACTAGCGGACAATGAGCAGTTCTTC.

This chain links TRBV6-5 with TRBJ2-3; D is unclear. Deletions cut 9 bases from V and 6 bases from J, with 10 bases between. Germline loops: CDR1 MNHEY, CDR2 SVGAGI. The CDR3 covers 11 residues. The chain's CDR3 is CASVGMDTQYF. The DNA for the CDR3 is TGTGCCAGTGTTGGAATGGATACGCAGTATTTT.

This sequence joins TRBV7-2 and TRBJ2-7; a weak D match, TRBD1 (5 bases). Germline V gene lookup returns CDR1 SGHTA and CDR2 FQGNSA. The CDR3 consists of 15 residues. Trimming removed 5 bases at V and 4 bases at J, with 18 bases between. Here the CDR3 reads CASSKGAETAYEQYF. The DNA of the CDR3 is TGTGCCAGCAGCAAAGGGGCCGAAACGGCGTACGAGCAGTACTTC.

J is TRBJ2-7 and V is TRBV20-1; D is possibly TRBD2 (6 bases). This CDR3 is 11 amino acids long. Per the germline V gene, CDR1 is DFQATT and CDR2 is SNEGSKA (reference sequence). Trimming took 7 bases from V and 2 from J, leaving 9 bases between them. The CDR3 region is CSVGGAYEQYF. The CDR3 DNA reads TGCAGTGTTGGCGGGGCCTACGAGCAGTACTTC.

The chain carries TRBV6-2 or TRBV6-3 and TRBJ2-5, with 9 bases aligning to TRBD1. Germline V gene lookup returns CDR1 MNHEY and CDR2 SVGEGT. The CDR3 runs 19 residues. J gave up 2 bases and V 2 bases, and 15 bases lay outside the gene matches. CDR3 sequence reads: CASSYEIGQGSISQETQYF. The CDR3 DNA reads as TGTGCCAGCAGTTACGAGATCGGACAGGGGAGCATATCACAAGAGACCCAGTACTTC.

This clonotype was recorded a few times. The J gene is TRBJ2-7, the V gene TRBV6-6; D is perhaps TRBD1 or TRBD2 (5 bases each). CDR3 length: 13 residues. Trimming removed 6 bases at V and 6 bases at J, with 15 bases between. Germline V gene lookup returns CDR1 MNHNY and CDR2 SVGAGI (reference sequence). CDR3 residues: CASSHGTPGEQYF. Here the CDR3 DNA reads TGTGCCAGCAGCCACGGGACCCCCGGCGAGCAGTACTTC.

The rearrangement links TRBV7-8 to TRBJ2-3, with unresolved D. This CDR3 spans 15 amino acids. Trimming took 7 bases from V and 1 from J, leaving 15 bases between them. Germline V gene data show CDR1 as SGHVS and CDR2 as FQNEAQ. CDR3 loop: CASTSLGVGTDTQYF. For the CDR3, the DNA is TGTGCCAGCACCTCTTTAGGCGTCGGCACAGATACGCAGTATTTT.

This clonotype was picked up many times. The chain uses TRBV20-1 and TRBJ1-1; a weak D match, TRBD1 (6 bases). The V and J ends lost 6 bases and 7 bases respectively, with 12 bases between them. The CDR3 length is 11 residues. Germline CDR1 reads DFQATT; CDR2 reads SNEGSKA (reference sequence). CDR3 bases: TGCAGTGCCCCGGGGGCGGATGAAGCTTTCTTT. Its protein product is CSAPGADEAFF.

V is TRBV7-9 and J is TRBJ2-7; a weak D match, TRBD1 (6 bases). V was shortened by 5 bases and J by 0 bases, with 14 bases between the two germline ends. From germline, CDR1 is SEHNR and CDR2 FQNEAQ (reference sequence). The CDR3 totals 15 residues. The CDR3 protein is CASSPPWGPSYEQYF. The CDR3, as DNA: TGTGCCAGCAGCCCCCCGTGGGGGCCCTCCTACGAGCAGTACTTC. Based on the CDR3 plus reference TRBV7-9 and TRBJ2-7, the full variable domain is DTGVSQNPRHKITKRGQNVTFRCDPISEHNRLYWYRQTLGQGPEFLTYFQNEAQLEKSRLLSDRFSAERPKGSFSTLEIQRTEQGDSAMYLCASSPPWGPSYEQYFGPGTRLTVT.

In its sample, this clonotype was seen a few times. The chain recombines TRBV11-2 with TRBJ2-1; a possible D gene is TRBD1 (5 bases). Germline V gene lookup returns CDR1 SGHAT and CDR2 FQNNGV. V was shortened by 5 bases and J by 4 bases, with 18 bases between the two germline ends. The CDR3 consists of 16 residues. CDR3 nucleotide sequence: TGTGCCAGCAGCCTCCTGATAGTGCAGGGATACAATGAGCAGTTCTTC. This encodes CASSLLIVQGYNEQFF.

This clonotype was counted between two and nine times. V gene TRBV3-1 combines with J gene TRBJ2-2; tentatively, D is TRBD2 (6 bases). The V gene's germline CDR1 is LGHDT and CDR2 YNNKEL (reference sequence). The CDR3 runs to 17 residues. Trimming removed 1 base at V and 1 base at J, with 13 bases between. The CDR3 bases are TGTGCCAGCAGCCAAGGGGCGTGGGACTGGAACACCGGGGAGCTGTTTTTT. Its protein is CASSQGAWDWNTGELFF.

This clonotype was observed a few times. The rearrangement uses TRBV21-1 and TRBJ1-2; the DNA was not used to check the table's D call, TRBD1. TRBV21-1 is termed a pseudogene. The CDR3 sequence is 14 residues long. This CDR3 is CASSKWGDSDGYTF. The CDR3 DNA reads as TGTGCCAGCAGCAAGTGGGGGGATTCTGATGGCTACACCTTC.

This clonotype has ten or more counts. The chain recombines TRBV7-9 with TRBJ2-7; 9 bases are a match to TRBD1. CDR1 and CDR2 from the germline V gene are SEHNR and FQNEAQ (reference sequence). The V segment lost 3 bases and the J segment 0 bases; nucleotides outside the gene matches: 6. This CDR3 has 16 amino acids. The CDR3: CASSFLGQGSSYEQYF. The CDR3 nucleotides read TGTGCCAGCAGCTTCTTGGGACAGGGAAGCTCCTACGAGCAGTACTTC.

This chain uses TRBV12-3 or TRBV12-4 with TRBJ2-1; 10 bases line up with TRBD2. This CDR3 contains 13 residues. V trimming: 7 bases; J trimming: 8 bases; junction bases outside the gene matches: 5. As DNA, the CDR3 is TGTGCCAGCATTAGGACTAGCGGCGATGAGCAGTTCTTC. Translating gives CASIRTSGDEQFF.

A few counts support this clonotype. This chain uses TRBV7-9 with TRBJ2-7; 8 bases align to TRBD1. In germline, CDR1 is SEHNR, CDR2 FQNEAQ (reference sequence). CDR3 length: 14 amino acids. The V and J ends lost 7 bases and 3 bases, in that order; junction bases with no gene match: 8. The CDR3 DNA reads as TGTGCCAGCACCCTGACAGGGGCCCTCTACGAGCAGTACTTC. The encoded protein is CASTLTGALYEQYF.

This clonotype has only a few counts. The chain links TRBV7-8 to TRBJ2-2; the D gene is possibly TRBD1 (6 bases). The ends were cut back, 4 bases at V and 2 bases at J, with 11 bases in the middle. CDR1 SGHVS and CDR2 FQNEAQ come from the germline V gene. This CDR3 region has 15 residues. CDR3 sequence reads: CASSSQDRNTGELFF. The CDR3 DNA reads as TGTGCCAGCAGCTCCCAGGACAGAAACACCGGGGAGCTGTTTTTT.

The V and J genes are TRBV7-9 and TRBJ2-1; 8 bases align to TRBD2. With 3 bases clipped from V and 1 base from J, the junction kept 2 bases outside the gene matches. The CDR3 is made up of 15 amino acids. The V gene's germline CDR1 is SEHNR and CDR2 FQNEAQ (reference sequence). The CDR3 nucleotides read TGTGCCAGCAGCTTTGAGCGGGGGTCCTACAATGAGCAGTTCTTC. Translation gives CASSFERGSYNEQFF. Full variable domain (missing parts from reference TRBV7-9 and TRBJ2-1): DTGVSQNPRHKITKRGQNVTFRCDPISEHNRLYWYRQTLGQGPEFLTYFQNEAQLEKSRLLSDRFSAERPKGSFSTLEIQRTEQGDSAMYLCASSFERGSYNEQFFGPGTRLTVL.

This clonotype was picked up a small number of times. V gene TRBV12-3 or TRBV12-4 combines with J gene TRBJ2-7; no firm D call. V was cut by 5 bases and J by 1 base, with 9 bases left in between. This CDR3 contains 13 residues. The CDR3 reads CASSDDLSYEQYF. The CDR3 DNA is TGTGCCAGCAGTGACGACTTATCCTACGAGCAGTACTTC.

This clonotype was picked up a small number of times. This chain uses TRBV11-2 with TRBJ2-1, with TRBD1 matching 7 bases. Unmatched junction bases numbered 2, after V lost 4 bases and J lost 8 bases. The CDR3 is 12 amino acids. CDR1 is SGHAT and CDR2 is FQNNGV in the germline V gene. The CDR3 nucleotides read TGTGCCAGCAGCTCTGGACAGGATGAGCAGTTCTTC. It translates to CASSSGQDEQFF.

J is TRBJ2-7 and V is TRBV12-3 or TRBV12-4; D is undetermined. The CDR3 extends over 13 amino acids. Trimming took 5 bases from V and 2 from J, leaving 10 bases between them. CDR3 sequence: CASSPSRAYEQYF. As DNA, the CDR3 is TGTGCCAGCAGTCCTTCAAGGGCCTACGAGCAGTACTTC.

In its sample, this clonotype was seen a few times. The V call is TRBV3-1, the J call TRBJ2-1; the D gene is possibly TRBD2 (6 bases). The V end was cut by 2 bases, the J end by 5 bases, with 16 bases between. Germline V gene lookup returns CDR1 LGHDT and CDR2 YNNKEL (reference sequence). The CDR3 runs 16 residues. CDR3 amino acids: CASSQRKDYSDNEQFF. CDR3 coding DNA: TGTGCCAGCAGCCAACGGAAGGACTATTCCGACAATGAGCAGTTCTTC.

In this sample, this clonotype turned up a few times. This rearrangement joins TRBV3-1 to TRBJ2-1; TRBD2 matches at 7 bases. J was trimmed by 6 bases and V by 4 bases; bases with no gene match: 12. The CDR3 has 16 residues. From germline, CDR1 is LGHDT and CDR2 YNNKEL (reference sequence). This CDR3 is CASSPSGTGQINEQFF. The DNA of the CDR3 is TGTGCCAGCAGCCCCAGCGGGACCGGCCAAATCAATGAGCAGTTCTTC.

This clonotype appeared a few times. V usage is TRBV5-1 and J usage is TRBJ1-1; D possibly corresponds to TRBD1 (5 bases). Germline lookup yields CDR1 SGHRS and CDR2 YFSETQ. Trimming removed 6 bases from V and 1 base from J, with 13 bases in between. The length of the CDR3 is 14 residues. CDR3: CASNPGVRNTEAFF. CDR3 sequence (DNA): TGCGCCAGCAACCCGGGGGTGCGGAACACTGAAGCTTTCTTT.